This TCR beta chain is from a study of blood T cell repertoires in COVID-19. Study-level background: PBMCs, B-cell-depleted T cells, or T cells provided the cDNA or gDNA that made up the material.

TCRdb keeps only in-frame clones here, not all; method: immunoSEQ multiplex PCR. Of 250,000 to 400,000 clones listed, around 84% are singletons. With V trimmed by 6 bases and J by 3 bases, 4 bases remained unmatched. From germline, CDR1 is KGHSH and CDR2 LQKENI. This CDR3 contains 14 residues. The chain couples TRBV18 to TRBJ1-1, with TRBD1 matching over 10 bases. The TCR was taken from a woman in her 30s who had been exposed to COVID-19. The sequenced sample was PBMCs or T cells enriched from blood (not recorded which). This chain's CDR3 is CASSLGQGDTEAFF. Here the CDR3 DNA reads TGTGCCAGCTCGCTAGGACAGGGGGACACTGAAGCTTTCTTT.